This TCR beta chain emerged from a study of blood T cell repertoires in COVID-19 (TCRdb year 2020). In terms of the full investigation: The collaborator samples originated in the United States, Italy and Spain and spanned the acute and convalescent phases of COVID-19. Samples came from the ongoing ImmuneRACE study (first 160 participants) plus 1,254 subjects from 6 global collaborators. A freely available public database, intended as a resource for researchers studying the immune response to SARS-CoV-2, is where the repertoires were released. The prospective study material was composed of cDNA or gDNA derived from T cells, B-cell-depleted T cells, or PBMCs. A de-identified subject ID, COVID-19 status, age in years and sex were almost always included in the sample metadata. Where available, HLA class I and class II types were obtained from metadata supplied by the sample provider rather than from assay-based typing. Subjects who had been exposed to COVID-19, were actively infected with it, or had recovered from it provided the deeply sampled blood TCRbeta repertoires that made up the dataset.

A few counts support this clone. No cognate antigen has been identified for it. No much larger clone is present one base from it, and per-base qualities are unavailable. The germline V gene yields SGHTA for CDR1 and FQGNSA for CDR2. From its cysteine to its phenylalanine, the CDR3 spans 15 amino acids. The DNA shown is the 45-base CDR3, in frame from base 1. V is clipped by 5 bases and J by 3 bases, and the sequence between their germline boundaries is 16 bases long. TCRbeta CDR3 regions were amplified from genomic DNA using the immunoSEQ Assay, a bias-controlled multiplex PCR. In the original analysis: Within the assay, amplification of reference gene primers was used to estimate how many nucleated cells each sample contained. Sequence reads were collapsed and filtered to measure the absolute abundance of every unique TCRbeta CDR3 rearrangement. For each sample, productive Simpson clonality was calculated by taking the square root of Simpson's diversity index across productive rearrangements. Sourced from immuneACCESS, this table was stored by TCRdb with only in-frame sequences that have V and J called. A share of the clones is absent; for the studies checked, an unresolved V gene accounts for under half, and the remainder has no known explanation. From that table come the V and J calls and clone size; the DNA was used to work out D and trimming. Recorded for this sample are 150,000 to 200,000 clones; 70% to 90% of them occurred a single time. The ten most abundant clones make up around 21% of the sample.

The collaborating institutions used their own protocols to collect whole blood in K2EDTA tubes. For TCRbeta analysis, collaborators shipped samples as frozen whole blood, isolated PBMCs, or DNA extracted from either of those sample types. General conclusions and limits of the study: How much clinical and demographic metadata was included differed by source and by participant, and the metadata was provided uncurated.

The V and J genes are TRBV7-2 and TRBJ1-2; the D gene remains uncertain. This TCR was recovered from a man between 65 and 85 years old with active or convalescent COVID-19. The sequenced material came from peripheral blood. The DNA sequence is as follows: TGTGCCAGCAGCACCCCAGGATTCTCTTACTATGGCTACACCTTC. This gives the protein CASSTPGFSYYGYTF.